Sequencing of this T cell receptor (beta chain) was carried out in a study of shared clonotypes between healthy human individuals. Assay used: immunoSEQ multiplex PCR; TCRdb lists only in-frame clones, some missing. The sample consists of about 2.4 million clones, just over 90% of them appearing once. Regarding this clone: The antigen remains undetermined.

The V gene's germline CDR1 is LGHNA and CDR2 YSLEER. V dropped 1 base and J dropped 2 bases, with 11 bases sitting between them. The CDR3 loop spans 15 amino acids. Study results and limitations: Sequencing depth was expected to influence donor clonotype sharing.

A CD45RA-negative memory subset and a CD45RA+ naive subset were separated from the CD4+ cells. The J gene is TRBJ2-5, the V gene TRBV4-3, with D possibly matching TRBD1 (5 bases). The sequencing input was naive CD4+ T cells sorted from blood. Specified subset: CD45RA+ positively selected. The TCR originated in a man aged 18 to 29 in good health. The DNA for the CDR3 is TGCGCCAGCAGCCAAGCGGCAGGGTGGCAAGAGACCCAGTACTTC. Translated, it gives CASSQAAGWQETQYF.